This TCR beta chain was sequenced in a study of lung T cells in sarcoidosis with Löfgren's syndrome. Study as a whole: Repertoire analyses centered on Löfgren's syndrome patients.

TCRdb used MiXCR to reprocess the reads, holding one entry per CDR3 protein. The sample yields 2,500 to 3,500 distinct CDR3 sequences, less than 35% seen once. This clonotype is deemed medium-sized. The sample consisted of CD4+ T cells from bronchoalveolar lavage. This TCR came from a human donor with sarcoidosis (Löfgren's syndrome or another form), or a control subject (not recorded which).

The CDR3 DNA follows: TGTGCCAGCTCACCCGAAGGGGACACTGAAGCTTTCTTT. Translation: CASSPEGDTEAFF. The chain links TRBV18 to TRBJ1-1; tentatively, D is TRBD1 (5 bases). Trimming removed 3 bases at V and 3 bases at J, with 8 bases between. The germline gives CDR1 KGHSH, CDR2 LQKENI. This CDR3 has 13 amino acids. The complete variable domain, with remaining parts taken from reference TRBV18 and TRBJ1-1, reads NAGVMQNPRHLVRRRGQEARLRCSPMKGHSHVYWYRQLPEEGLKFMVYLQKENIIDESGMPKERFSAEFPKEGPSILRIQQVVRGDSAAYFCASSPEGDTEAFFGQGTRLTVV.